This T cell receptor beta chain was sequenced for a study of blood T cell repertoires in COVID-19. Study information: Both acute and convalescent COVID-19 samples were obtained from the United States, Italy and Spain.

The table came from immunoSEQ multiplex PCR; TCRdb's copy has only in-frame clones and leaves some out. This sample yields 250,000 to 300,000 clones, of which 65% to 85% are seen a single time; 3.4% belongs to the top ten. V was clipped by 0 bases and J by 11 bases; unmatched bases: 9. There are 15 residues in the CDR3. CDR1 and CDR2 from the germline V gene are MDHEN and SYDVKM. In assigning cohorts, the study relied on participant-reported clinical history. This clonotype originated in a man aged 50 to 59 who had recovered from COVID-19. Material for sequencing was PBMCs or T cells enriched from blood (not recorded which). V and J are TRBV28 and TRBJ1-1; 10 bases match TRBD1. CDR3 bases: TGTGCCAGCAGTTTATGGTCCGGGACAGGGGTGCGGGCTTTCTTT. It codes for CASSLWSGTGVRAFF.